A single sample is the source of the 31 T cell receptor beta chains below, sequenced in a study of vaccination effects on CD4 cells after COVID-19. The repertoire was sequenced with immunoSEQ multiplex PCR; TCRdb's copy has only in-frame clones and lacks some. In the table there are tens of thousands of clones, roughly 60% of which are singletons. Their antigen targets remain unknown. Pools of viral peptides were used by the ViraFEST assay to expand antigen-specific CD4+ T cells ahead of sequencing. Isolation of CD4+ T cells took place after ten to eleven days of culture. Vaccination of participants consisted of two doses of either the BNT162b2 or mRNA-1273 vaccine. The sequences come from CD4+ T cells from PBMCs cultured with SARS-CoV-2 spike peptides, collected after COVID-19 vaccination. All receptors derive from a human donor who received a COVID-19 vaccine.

CDR3 region: CASSLQPIDYTF. Written as DNA, the CDR3 is TGTGCCAGCAGCTTACAGCCTATTGATTACACCTTC. The chain employs TRBV7-9 and TRBJ1-2; D gene unclear. Germline CDR1 is SEHNR and CDR2 is FQNEAQ (reference sequence). Trimming left V 2 bases short and J 11 bases short, with 12 bases between. This CDR3 has 12 amino acids. The whole variable domain, filled in from reference TRBV7-9 and TRBJ1-2, reads DTGVSQNPRHKITKRGQNVTFRCDPISEHNRLYWYRQTLGQGPEFLTYFQNEAQLEKSRLLSDRFSAERPKGSFSTLEIQRTEQGDSAMYLCASSLQPIDYTFGSGTRLTVV.

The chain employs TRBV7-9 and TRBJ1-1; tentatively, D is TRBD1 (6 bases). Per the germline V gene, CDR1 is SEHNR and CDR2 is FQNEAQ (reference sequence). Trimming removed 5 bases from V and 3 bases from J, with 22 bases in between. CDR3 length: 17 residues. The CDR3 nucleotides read TGTGCCAGCAGCCCCGCCCCCGCCGGGGGCCTTGACACTGAAGCTTTCTTT. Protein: CASSPAPAGGLDTEAFF.

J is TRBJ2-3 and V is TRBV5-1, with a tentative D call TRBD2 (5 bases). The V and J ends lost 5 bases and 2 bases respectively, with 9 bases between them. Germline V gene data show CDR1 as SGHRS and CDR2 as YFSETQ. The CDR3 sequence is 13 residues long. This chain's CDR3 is CASREVPTDTQYF. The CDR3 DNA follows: TGCGCCAGCAGGGAGGTTCCCACAGATACGCAGTATTTT.

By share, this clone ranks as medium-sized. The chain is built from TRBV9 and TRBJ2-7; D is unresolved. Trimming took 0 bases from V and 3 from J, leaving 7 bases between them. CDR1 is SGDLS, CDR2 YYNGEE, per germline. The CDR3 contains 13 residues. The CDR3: CASSVDGLYEQYF. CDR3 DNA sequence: TGTGCCAGCAGCGTAGACGGTCTCTACGAGCAGTACTTC.

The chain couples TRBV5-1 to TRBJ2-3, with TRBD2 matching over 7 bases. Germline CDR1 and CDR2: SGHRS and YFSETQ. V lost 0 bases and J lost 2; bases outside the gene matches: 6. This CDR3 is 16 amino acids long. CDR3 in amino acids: CASSLALGGTTDTQYF. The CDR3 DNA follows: TGCGCCAGCAGCTTGGCACTGGGGGGGACCACAGATACGCAGTATTTT.

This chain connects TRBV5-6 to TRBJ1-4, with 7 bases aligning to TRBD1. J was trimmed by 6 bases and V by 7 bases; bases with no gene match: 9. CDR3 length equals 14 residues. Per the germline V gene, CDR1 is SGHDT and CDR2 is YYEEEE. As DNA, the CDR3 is TGTGCCAGCTCGAGGGGGCATATGGATGAAAAACTGTTTTTT. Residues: CASSRGHMDEKLFF.

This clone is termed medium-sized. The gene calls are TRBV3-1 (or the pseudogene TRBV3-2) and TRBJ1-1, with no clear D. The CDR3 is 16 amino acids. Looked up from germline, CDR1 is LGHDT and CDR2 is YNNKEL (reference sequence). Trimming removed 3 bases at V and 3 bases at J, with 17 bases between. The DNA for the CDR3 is TGTGCCAGCAGCCAGTACTCGGGCCCTAGGGACACTGAAGCTTTCTTT. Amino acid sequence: CASSQYSGPRDTEAFF.

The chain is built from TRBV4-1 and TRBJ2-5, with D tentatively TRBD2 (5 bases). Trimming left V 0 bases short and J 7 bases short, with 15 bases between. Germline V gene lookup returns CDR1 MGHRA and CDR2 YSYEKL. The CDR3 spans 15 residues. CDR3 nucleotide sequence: TGCGCCAGCAGCCAAGATAGCGAGGGAAGACGGACCCAGTACTTC. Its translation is CASSQDSEGRRTQYF.

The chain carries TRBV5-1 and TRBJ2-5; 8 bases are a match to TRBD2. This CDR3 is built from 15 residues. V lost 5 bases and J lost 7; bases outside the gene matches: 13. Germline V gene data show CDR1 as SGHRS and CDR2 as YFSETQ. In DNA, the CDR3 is TGCGCCAGCAGGCTCGACACTAGGAGCGGGGGGACCCAGTACTTC. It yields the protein CASRLDTRSGGTQYF.

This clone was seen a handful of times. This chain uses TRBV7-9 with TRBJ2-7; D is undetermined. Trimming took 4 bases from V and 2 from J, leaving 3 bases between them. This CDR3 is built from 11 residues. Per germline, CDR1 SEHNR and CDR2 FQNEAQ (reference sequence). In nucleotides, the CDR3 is TGTGCCAGCAGCTCAGCCTACGAGCAGTACTTC. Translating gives CASSSAYEQYF. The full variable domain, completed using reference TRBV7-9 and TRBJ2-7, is DTGVSQNPRHKITKRGQNVTFRCDPISEHNRLYWYRQTLGQGPEFLTYFQNEAQLEKSRLLSDRFSAERPKGSFSTLEIQRTEQGDSAMYLCASSSAYEQYFGPGTRLTVT.

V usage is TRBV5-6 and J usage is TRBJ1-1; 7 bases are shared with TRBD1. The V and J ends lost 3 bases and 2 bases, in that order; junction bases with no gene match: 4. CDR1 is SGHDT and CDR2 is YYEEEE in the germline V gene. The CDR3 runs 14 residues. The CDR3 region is CASSYRGANTEAFF. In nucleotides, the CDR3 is TGTGCCAGCAGCTACAGGGGTGCAAACACTGAAGCTTTCTTT.

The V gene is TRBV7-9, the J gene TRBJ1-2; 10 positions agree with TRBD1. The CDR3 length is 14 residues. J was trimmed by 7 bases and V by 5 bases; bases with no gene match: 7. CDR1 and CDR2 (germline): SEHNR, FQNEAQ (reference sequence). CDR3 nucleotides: TGTGCCAGCAGCCTCGACAGGGGGCGGGGTGGCTACACCTTC. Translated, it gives CASSLDRGRGGYTF.

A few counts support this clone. CDR3: CASSDGQGRTNVLTF. The CDR3 region has the DNA TGTGCCAGCAGTGACGGACAGGGTCGGACCAACGTCCTGACTTTC. This chain links TRBV2 with TRBJ2-6, with 8 bases that match TRBD1. CDR1 is SNHLY and CDR2 is FYNNEI in the germline V gene. The CDR3 consists of 15 residues. Trimming removed 3 bases from V and 8 bases from J; junction bases left unmatched: 6.

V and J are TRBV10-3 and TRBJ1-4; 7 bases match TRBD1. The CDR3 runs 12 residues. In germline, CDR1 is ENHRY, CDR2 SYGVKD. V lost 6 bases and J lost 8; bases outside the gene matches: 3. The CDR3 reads CAISEDREKLFF. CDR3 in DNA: TGTGCCATCAGCGAGGACAGGGAAAAACTGTTTTTT.

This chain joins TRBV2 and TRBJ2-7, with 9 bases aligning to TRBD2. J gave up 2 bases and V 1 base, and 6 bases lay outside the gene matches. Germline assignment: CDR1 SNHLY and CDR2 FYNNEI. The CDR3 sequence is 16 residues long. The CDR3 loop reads CASSEGGGRGTYEQYF. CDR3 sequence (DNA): TGTGCCAGCAGTGAAGGAGGCGGGAGGGGCACCTACGAGCAGTACTTC.

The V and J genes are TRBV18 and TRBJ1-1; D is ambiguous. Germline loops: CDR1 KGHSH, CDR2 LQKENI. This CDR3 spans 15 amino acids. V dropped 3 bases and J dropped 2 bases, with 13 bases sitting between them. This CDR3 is CASSPYDPRNTEAFF. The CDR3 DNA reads TGTGCCAGCTCACCCTACGACCCTAGAAACACTGAAGCTTTCTTT.

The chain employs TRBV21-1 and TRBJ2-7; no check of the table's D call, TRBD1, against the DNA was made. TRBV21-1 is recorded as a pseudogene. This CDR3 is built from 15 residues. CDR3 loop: CASSNWTSPSYEQYF. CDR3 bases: TGTGCCAGCAGCAACTGGACATCACCCTCCTACGAGCAGTACTTC.

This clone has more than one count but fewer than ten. Here the CDR3 reads CASSLGGLEVEQYF. Written as DNA, the CDR3 is TGTGCCAGCAGCTTGGGAGGACTAGAAGTCGAGCAGTACTTC. The V call is TRBV5-6, the J call TRBJ2-7; 7 bases are shared with TRBD2. Germline CDR1 reads SGHDT; CDR2 reads YYEEEE. This CDR3 comprises 14 residues. With 0 bases clipped from V and 6 bases from J, the junction kept 6 bases outside the gene matches.

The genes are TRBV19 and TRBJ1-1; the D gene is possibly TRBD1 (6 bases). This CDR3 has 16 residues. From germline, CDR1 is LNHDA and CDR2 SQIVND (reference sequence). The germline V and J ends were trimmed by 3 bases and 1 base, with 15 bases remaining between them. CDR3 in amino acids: CASSMGQGQRNTEAFF. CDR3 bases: TGTGCCAGTAGTATGGGGCAGGGGCAAAGGAACACTGAAGCTTTCTTT.

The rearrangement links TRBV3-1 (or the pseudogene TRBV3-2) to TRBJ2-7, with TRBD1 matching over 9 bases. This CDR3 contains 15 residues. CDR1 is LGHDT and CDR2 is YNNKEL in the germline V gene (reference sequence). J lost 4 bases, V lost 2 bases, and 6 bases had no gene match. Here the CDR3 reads CASSQSTGGQYEQYF. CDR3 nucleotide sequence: TGTGCCAGCAGCCAATCCACAGGGGGCCAGTACGAGCAGTACTTC.

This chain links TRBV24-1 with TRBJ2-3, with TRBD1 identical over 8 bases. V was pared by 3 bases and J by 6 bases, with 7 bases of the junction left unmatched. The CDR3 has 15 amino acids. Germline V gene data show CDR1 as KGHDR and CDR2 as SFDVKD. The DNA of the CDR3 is TGTGCCACCAGTGATCCAAGACAGGGGTCGGATACGCAGTATTTT. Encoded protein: CATSDPRQGSDTQYF.

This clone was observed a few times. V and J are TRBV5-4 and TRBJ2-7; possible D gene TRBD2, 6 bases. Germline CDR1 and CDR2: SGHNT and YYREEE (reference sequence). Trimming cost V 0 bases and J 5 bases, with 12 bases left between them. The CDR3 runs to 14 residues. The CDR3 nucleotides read TGTGCCAGCAGCTTGGGTCAGGCTAGCGACGAGCAGTACTTC. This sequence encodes CASSLGQASDEQYF.

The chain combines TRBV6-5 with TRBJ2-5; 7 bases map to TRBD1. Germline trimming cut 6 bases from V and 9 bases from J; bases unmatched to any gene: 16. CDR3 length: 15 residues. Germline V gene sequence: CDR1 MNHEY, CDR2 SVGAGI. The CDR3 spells CASSPTGTASGAQYF. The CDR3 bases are TGTGCCAGCAGCCCCACCGGGACAGCGTCCGGGGCCCAGTACTTC.

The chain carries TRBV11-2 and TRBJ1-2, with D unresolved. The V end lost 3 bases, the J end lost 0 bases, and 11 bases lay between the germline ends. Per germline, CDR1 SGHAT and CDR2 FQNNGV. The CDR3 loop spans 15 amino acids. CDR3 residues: CASSFNQRANYGYTF. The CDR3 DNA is TGTGCCAGCAGCTTTAACCAGCGAGCTAACTATGGCTACACCTTC.

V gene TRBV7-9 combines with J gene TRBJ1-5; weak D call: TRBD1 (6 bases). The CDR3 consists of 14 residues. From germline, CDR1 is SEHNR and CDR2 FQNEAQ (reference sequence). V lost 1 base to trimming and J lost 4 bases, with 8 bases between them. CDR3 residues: CASSLETGNQPQHF. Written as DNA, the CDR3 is TGTGCCAGCAGCTTAGAAACAGGGAATCAGCCCCAGCATTTT.

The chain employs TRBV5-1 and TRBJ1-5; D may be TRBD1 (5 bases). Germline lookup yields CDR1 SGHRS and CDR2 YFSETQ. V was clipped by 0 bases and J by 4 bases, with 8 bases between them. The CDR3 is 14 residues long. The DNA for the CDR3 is TGCGCCAGCAGCTTGGCCGGGGGAAATCAGCCCCAGCATTTT. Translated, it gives CASSLAGGNQPQHF.

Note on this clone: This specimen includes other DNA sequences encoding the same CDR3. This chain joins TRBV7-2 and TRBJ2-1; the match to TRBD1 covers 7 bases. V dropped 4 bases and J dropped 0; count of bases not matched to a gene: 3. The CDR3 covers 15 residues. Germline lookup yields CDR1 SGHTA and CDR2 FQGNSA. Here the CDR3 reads CASSSTGSSYNEQFF. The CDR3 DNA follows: TGTGCCAGCAGCTCGACAGGGAGCTCCTACAATGAGCAGTTCTTC. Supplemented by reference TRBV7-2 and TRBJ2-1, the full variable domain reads GAGVSQSPSNKVTEKGKDVELRCDPISGHTALYWYRQSLGQGLEFLIYFQGNSAPDKSGLPSDRFSAERTGGSVSTLTIQRTQQEDSAVYLCASSSTGSSYNEQFFGPGTRLTVL.

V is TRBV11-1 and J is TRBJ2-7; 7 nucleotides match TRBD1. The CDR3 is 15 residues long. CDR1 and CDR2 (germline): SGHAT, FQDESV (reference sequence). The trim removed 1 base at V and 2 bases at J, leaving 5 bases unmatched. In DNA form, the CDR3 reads TGTGCCAGCAGCTTAGTTGGGCAGGGGGCCTACGAGCAGTACTTC. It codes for CASSLVGQGAYEQYF.

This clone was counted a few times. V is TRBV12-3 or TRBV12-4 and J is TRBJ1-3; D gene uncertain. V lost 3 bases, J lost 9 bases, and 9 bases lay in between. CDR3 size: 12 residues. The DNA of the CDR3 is TGTGCCAGCAGTTTTTCCGTCGGCACCATATATTTT. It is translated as CASSFSVGTIYF.

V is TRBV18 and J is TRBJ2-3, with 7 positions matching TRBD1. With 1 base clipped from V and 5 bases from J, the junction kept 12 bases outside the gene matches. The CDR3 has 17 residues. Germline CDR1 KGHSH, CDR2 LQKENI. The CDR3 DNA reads TGTGCCAGCTCACCACGACAGGGTAGAAATGGAGTAGATACGCAGTATTTT. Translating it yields CASSPRQGRNGVDTQYF.

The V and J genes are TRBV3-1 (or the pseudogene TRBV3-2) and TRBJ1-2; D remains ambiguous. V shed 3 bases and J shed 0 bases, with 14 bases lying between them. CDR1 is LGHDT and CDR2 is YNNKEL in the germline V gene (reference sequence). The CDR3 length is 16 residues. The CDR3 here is CASSQGQVGPNYGYTF. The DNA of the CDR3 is TGTGCCAGCAGCCAGGGCCAGGTCGGACCTAACTATGGCTACACCTTC.